Below, 14 T cell receptor beta chains from the same sample are listed, as sequenced in a study of graft-versus-host responses after intestinal transplantation. Some clones are missing from TCRdb's copy, which holds only in-frame ones; the method was immunoSEQ multiplex PCR. The sample has about 21,000 clones; 55% to 70% are singletons. This sample comprised alloreactive CD4+ T cells from a mixed lymphocyte reaction culture, obtained before intestinal transplant. The subset was: CFSE-low proliferating T cells sorted from roughly 6-day pre-transplant mixed lymphocyte reaction (GvH or HvG direction). These receptors all stem from a human patient who received an intestinal transplant.

This rearrangement joins TRBV7-2 to TRBJ2-3; 7 nucleotides agree with TRBD2. Germline-derived CDR1 and CDR2 are SGHTA and FQGNSA. This CDR3 contains 15 residues. Trimming at V came to 5 bases and at J to 2 bases, leaving 7 bases not matched to a gene. As DNA, the CDR3 is TGTGCCAGCAGCCAACAGCGGGGCCTCACAGATACGCAGTATTTT. This translates into CASSQQRGLTDTQYF.

This rearrangement joins TRBV10-3 to TRBJ1-3; 7 nucleotides agree with TRBD1. There are 18 residues in the CDR3. Germline V gene sequence: CDR1 ENHRY, CDR2 SYGVKD. The J segment lost 0 bases and the V segment lost 4 bases, leaving 12 bases of the junction unmatched. CDR3 in DNA: TGTGCCATCAGTGGGACCCACGGGACAGTGAGCTCTGGAAACACCATATATTTT. Translated: CAISGTHGTVSSGNTIYF.

The chain combines TRBV9 with TRBJ2-5; D possibly corresponds to TRBD2 (6 bases). Looked up from germline, CDR1 is SGDLS and CDR2 is YYNGEE. The CDR3 is 17 residues long. Trimming removed 0 bases at V and 4 bases at J, with 19 bases between. Here the CDR3 DNA reads TGTGCCAGCAGCGTAGCAGGGTTAGGAGCGGGCGGAGAGACCCAGTACTTC. Residues: CASSVAGLGAGGETQYF.

The chain combines TRBV5-1 with TRBJ2-3; TRBD2 matches at 13 bases. V gave up 3 bases and J gave up 6 bases; unmatched junction bases: 7. Germline V gene lookup returns CDR1 SGHRS and CDR2 YFSETQ. This CDR3 comprises 16 residues. The CDR3 spells CASSWGTSGIGDTQYF. As DNA, the CDR3 is TGCGCCAGCAGCTGGGGGACTAGCGGGATTGGGGATACGCAGTATTTT.

CDR3 amino acids: CASRDSSGAYEQYF. CDR3 bases: TGTGCCAGCAGGGATTCTAGCGGGGCATACGAGCAGTACTTC. The chain uses TRBV6-5 and TRBJ2-7; 9 positions match TRBD2. V was pared by 6 bases and J by 4 bases, with 7 bases of the junction left unmatched. The CDR3 sequence is 14 residues long. Germline V gene lookup returns CDR1 MNHEY and CDR2 SVGAGI.

There are a few counts of this clone. This chain links TRBV6-1 with TRBJ2-2, with D possibly being TRBD2 (7 bases). In germline, CDR1 is MNHNS, CDR2 SASEGT. V lost 2 bases, J lost 6 bases, and 13 bases lay in between. The CDR3 is 15 residues long. This CDR3 is CASSEKGRGPGELFF. Here the CDR3 DNA reads TGTGCCAGCAGTGAAAAGGGGCGGGGGCCCGGGGAGCTGTTTTTT.

The CDR3 loop is CASSLGLAGGGAYNEQFF. The CDR3 DNA sequence: TGTGCCAGCAGCCTGGGACTAGCGGGAGGTGGGGCCTACAATGAGCAGTTCTTC. This rearrangement joins TRBV5-6 to TRBJ2-1; 15 bases agree with TRBD2. The V gene end was trimmed by 4 bases and the J gene end by 2 bases; junction bases not matched to a gene: 7. The CDR3 is made up of 18 amino acids. Per the germline V gene, CDR1 is SGHDT and CDR2 is YYEEEE.

The gene calls are TRBV19 and TRBJ2-7; tentative D call: TRBD2 (6 bases). This CDR3 has 15 amino acids. The germline V gene encodes CDR1 LNHDA and CDR2 SQIVND (reference sequence). V shed 1 base and J shed 8 bases, with 18 bases lying between them. As DNA, the CDR3 is TGTGCCAGTAGTATAGGGGGGGATTCTACGATGAAGCAGTACTTC. This codes for CASSIGGDSTMKQYF.

The chain uses TRBV2 and TRBJ1-5; TRBD1 is a possible D gene (5 bases). CDR1 is SNHLY and CDR2 is FYNNEI in the germline V gene. CDR3 length: 16 residues. The ends were cut back, 4 bases at V and 4 bases at J, with 17 bases in the middle. The CDR3 here is CASSVILRGWNQPQHF. In DNA, the CDR3 is TGTGCCAGCAGTGTTATTTTAAGGGGCTGGAATCAGCCCCAGCATTTT.

This clone showed up just once. This chain links TRBV6-1 with TRBJ2-1; D perhaps matches TRBD1 (5 bases). The CDR3 totals 14 residues. The V gene lost 3 bases and the J gene lost 3 bases, with 9 bases spanning the gap. CDR1 is MNHNS and CDR2 is SASEGT in the germline V gene. The CDR3 region is CASSDRVLYNEQFF. Written as DNA, the CDR3 is TGTGCCAGCAGTGACAGGGTCCTCTACAATGAGCAGTTCTTC.

In its sample, this clone was seen once. This chain connects TRBV7-8 to TRBJ1-6, with unresolved D. Germline CDR1 and CDR2: SGHVS and FQNEAQ. Trimming shortened V by 2 bases and J by 7 bases, and 9 bases separated the two germline ends. This CDR3 spans 14 amino acids. The CDR3 loop is CASSLWTGNSPLHF. CDR3 bases: TGTGCCAGCAGCTTATGGACGGGGAATTCACCCCTCCACTTT.

Points on this clone: A junction end diverges from the germline sequence, so it may reflect a read error. DNA of the CDR3: TGTGCCAGCAGTGGAGACAGGGGGCTAACTGAAACTTTCTTT. It encodes CASSGDRGLTETFF. The V and J genes are TRBV6-5 and TRBJ1-1, with TRBD1 matching over 10 bases. Germline CDR1 is MNHEY and CDR2 is SVGAGI. The CDR3 sequence is 14 residues long.

This clone was seen only once. V is TRBV5-1 and J is TRBJ2-2, with D tentatively TRBD1 (5 bases). This CDR3 contains 15 residues. Germline V gene data show CDR1 as SGHRS and CDR2 as YFSETQ. Trimming shortened V by 2 bases and J by 0 bases, and 8 bases separated the two germline ends. The CDR3 DNA reads as TGCGCCAGCAGCTTAACAGGAGCGAACACCGGGGAGCTGTTTTTT. It encodes CASSLTGANTGELFF. The whole variable domain, remainder taken from reference TRBV5-1 and TRBJ2-2, is KAGVTQTPRYLIKTRGQQVTLSCSPISGHRSVSWYQQTPGQGLQFLFEYFSETQRNKGNFPGRFSGRQFSNSRSEMNVSTLELGDSALYLCASSLTGANTGELFFGEGSRLTVL.

The rearrangement joins TRBV7-2 to TRBJ2-3; 7 nucleotides agree with TRBD2. CDR3 length equals 16 residues. V was clipped by 5 bases and J by 0 bases; unmatched bases: 8. The V gene's germline CDR1 is SGHTA and CDR2 FQGNSA. This CDR3 reads CASSLKRGFSTDTQYF. The CDR3 DNA reads as TGTGCCAGCAGCCTAAAGCGGGGATTTAGCACAGATACGCAGTATTTT.